The clone carrying this T cell receptor (beta chain) was counted only a few times. What it binds is unknown. The assay that was used to sequence DNA from cultured CD4+ T cells was the Oncomine TCR Beta short-read assay. MiXCR, applied by TCRdb to the PCR reads, yields one record per CDR3 protein. The sample has approximately 9,300 distinct CDR3 sequences, roughly 64% seen once. Germline values: CDR1 SGHTA, CDR2 FQGNSA. The germline V and J ends were trimmed by 1 base and 5 bases, with 5 bases remaining between them. CDR3 size: 12 residues. Treatment indicated: approximately 11-day PBMC culture with coronavirus spike peptide pools or control peptides (ViraFEST assay). The data derive from a study of vaccination and CD4 T cells after COVID-19. Study as a whole: Investigators drew the post-COVID samples a median roughly 99 days after diagnosis, with a range of 35 to 161.

Findings of the study overall: Rising from roughly 21 to 40, the median of SARS-CoV-2-reactive clonotypes did not change significantly.

This chain joins TRBV7-2 and TRBJ1-2; D not resolved. The source of this sequence is a human donor who had recovered from COVID-19. The sample comprised CD4+ T cells from blood, cultured in vitro. For the CDR3, the DNA is TGTGCCAGCAGCTTAGGGGGTTATGGCTACACCTTC. Translating it yields CASSLGGYGYTF.